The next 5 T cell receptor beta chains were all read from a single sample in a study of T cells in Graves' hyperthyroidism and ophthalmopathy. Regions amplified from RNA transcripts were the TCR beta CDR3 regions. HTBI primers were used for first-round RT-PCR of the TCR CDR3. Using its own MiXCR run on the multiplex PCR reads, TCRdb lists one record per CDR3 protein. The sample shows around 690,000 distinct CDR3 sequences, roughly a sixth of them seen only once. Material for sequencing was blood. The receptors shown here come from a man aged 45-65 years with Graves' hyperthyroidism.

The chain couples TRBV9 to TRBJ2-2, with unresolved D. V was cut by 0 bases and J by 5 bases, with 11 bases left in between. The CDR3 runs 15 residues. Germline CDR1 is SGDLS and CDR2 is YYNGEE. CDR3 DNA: TGTGCCAGCAGCGTAGATCCCCTGGGGACCGGGGAGCTGTTTTTT. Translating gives CASSVDPLGTGELFF.

CDR3 region: CASSEPRDVNTEAFF. DNA for the CDR3: TGCGCCAGCAGTGAGCCCCGGGATGTGAACACTGAAGCTTTCTTT. V usage is TRBV10-2 and J usage is TRBJ1-1; D is unresolved. Germline V lookup: CDR1 WSHSY, CDR2 SAAADI. V was trimmed by 2 bases and J by 0 bases, leaving 10 bases between them. The CDR3 consists of 15 residues.

CDR3 DNA: TGTGCCAGCAGTTTTAGTTTGACGGGGGCGCGGGAGCAGTACTTC. Translation gives CASSFSLTGAREQYF. This chain links TRBV28 with TRBJ2-7; D tentatively reads TRBD1 or TRBD2 (6 bases each). The ends were cut back, 3 bases at V and 7 bases at J, with 19 bases in the middle. The CDR3 sequence is 15 residues long. Germline CDR1 MDHEN, CDR2 SYDVKM.

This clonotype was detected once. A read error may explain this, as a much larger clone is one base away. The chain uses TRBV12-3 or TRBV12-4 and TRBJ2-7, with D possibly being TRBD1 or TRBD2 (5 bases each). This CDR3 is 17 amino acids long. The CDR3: CVSSSGSGTHLLNEQYF. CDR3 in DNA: TGTGTCAGCAGTTCCGGATCCGGGACCCACCTCCTCAACGAGCAGTACTTC.

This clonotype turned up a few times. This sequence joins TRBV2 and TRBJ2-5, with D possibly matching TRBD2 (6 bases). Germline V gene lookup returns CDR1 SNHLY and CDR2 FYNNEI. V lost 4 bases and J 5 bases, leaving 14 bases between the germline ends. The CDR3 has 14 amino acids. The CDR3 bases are TGTGCCAGCAGTGTTGCAGGCGGGATTGAGACCCAGTACTTC. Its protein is CASSVAGGIETQYF. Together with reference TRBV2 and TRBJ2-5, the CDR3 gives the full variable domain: EPEVTQTPSHQVTQMGQEVILRCVPISNHLYFYWYRQILGQKVEFLVSFYNNEISEKSEIFDDQFSVERPDGSNFTLKIRSTKLEDSAMYFCASSVAGGIETQYFGPGTRLLVL.